These T cell receptor beta chains were read from a single sample in a study of beta chain features in type 1 diabetes. Sequencing was performed with immunoSEQ multiplex PCR; in TCRdb, only in-frame clones are kept and a portion is missing. The table records about 620,000 clones, about 16% of them present only once. The material sequenced was naive CD4+ T cells from blood. The receptor set was obtained from a man younger than 35 in good health. Each CDR3 is given with its conserved first and last residue. A D gene is named only where the DNA matches it firmly. Clone size is given for some rows only: seen once, a few or many times, or a class if the clone is expanded.

D,V,J,size,CDR3,DNA
.,TRBV15,TRBJ2-1,.,CATSRVYNEQFF,TGTGCCACCAGCAGAGTTTACAATGAGCAGTTCTTC
.,TRBV9,TRBJ2-5,.,CASSARQETQYF,TGTGCCAGCAGCGCCAGACAAGAGACCCAGTACTTC
.,TRBV18,TRBJ2-5,.,CASSATVGFQETQYF,TGTGCCAGCTCGGCGACAGTCGGTTTCCAAGAGACCCAGTACTTC
TRBD2,TRBV7-9,TRBJ2-7,once,CASSLARGLADRFEQYF,TGTGCCAGCAGCTTAGCAAGGGGCCTAGCGGACCGCTTTGAGCAGTACTTC
TRBD2,TRBV7-2,TRBJ2-5,once,CASSLVPRASGDQETQYF,TGTGCCAGCAGCTTAGTTCCAAGGGCTAGCGGGGACCAAGAGACCCAGTACTTC
.,TRBV28,TRBJ1-1,.,CASHGGTGGEAFF,TGTGCCAGCCACGGGGGTACGGGCGGGGAAGCTTTCTTT
.,TRBV18,TRBJ2-5,few,CASSPRGDETQYF,TGTGCCAGCTCACCCAGGGGAGACGAGACCCAGTACTTC
TRBD2,TRBV7-9,TRBJ2-2,.,CASSLATSADTGELFF,TGTGCCAGCAGCTTAGCGACTAGCGCAGACACCGGGGAGCTGTTTTTT
.,TRBV29-1,TRBJ2-2,.,CSAKTYTNTGELFF,TGCAGCGCTAAGACATATACGAACACCGGGGAGCTGTTTTTT
TRBD1,TRBV7-9,TRBJ2-7,.,CASSLGTGNRRQYF,TGTGCCAGCAGCTTGGGGACAGGAAATCGGAGGCAGTACTTC
TRBD2,TRBV5-6,TRBJ2-1,few,CASSRPSSGRAFYNEQFF,TGTGCCAGCAGCCGACCCTCTAGCGGGAGGGCCTTCTACAATGAGCAGTTCTTC
TRBD1,TRBV7-2,TRBJ1-5,few,CASSLGDRRSQPQHF,TGTGCCAGCAGCTTAGGGGACAGGCGGAGTCAGCCCCAGCATTTT
TRBD2,TRBV10-3,TRBJ2-3,.,CAIRFIGGSTDTQYF,TGTGCCATCAGATTCATCGGGGGGTCCACAGATACGCAGTATTTT
.,TRBV27,TRBJ2-7,.,CASAGSSYEQYF,TGTGCCTCGGCAGGGAGCTCCTACGAGCAGTACTTC
TRBD1,TRBV7-8,TRBJ2-3,few,CASTKTGHTDTQYF,TGTGCCAGCACCAAGACAGGGCACACAGATACGCAGTATTTT
.,TRBV5-1,TRBJ2-2,few,CASSLDSAGFLTDRGELFF,TGCGCCAGCAGCTTGGATAGCGCGGGTTTCCTCACAGATCGCGGGGAGCTGTTTTTT
.,TRBV19,TRBJ1-1,.,CASSISPTQNTEAFF,TGTGCCAGTAGTATAAGCCCCACCCAGAACACTGAAGCTTTCTTT
.,TRBV7-7,TRBJ2-1,.,CASSLGPGTDATFSSYNEQFF,TGTGCTAGCAGCTTAGGACCCGGGACGGATGCTACCTTTAGCTCCTACAATGAGCAGTTCTTC
.,TRBV27,TRBJ1-1,.,CASSGAVLAEAFF,TGTGCCAGCAGTGGAGCAGTATTGGCTGAAGCTTTCTTT
.,TRBV7-9,TRBJ1-5,few,CASSRLGDSNQPQHF,TGTGCCAGCAGCCGTTTGGGAGATAGCAATCAGCCCCAGCATTTT
TRBD1,TRBV7-6,TRBJ2-2,.,CASRGSGQGFGELFF,TGTGCCAGCAGGGGCTCGGGACAGGGGTTTGGGGAGCTGTTTTTT
.,TRBV7-9,TRBJ2-7,few,CASSSAQVFTYEQYF,TGTGCCAGCAGCTCGGCACAGGTGTTCACCTACGAGCAGTACTTC
TRBD2,TRBV18,TRBJ2-5,.,CASSSGLAGGETQYF,TGTGCCAGCTCATCGGGACTAGCGGGAGGAGAGACCCAGTACTTC
.,TRBV28,TRBJ2-5,.,CASTPAGREETQYF,TGTGCCAGCACCCCGGCAGGGCGGGAAGAGACCCAGTACTTC
.,TRBV7-5,TRBJ2-7,.,CVRSLNMTYEQYF,TGTGTCAGAAGCTTAAACATGACCTACGAGCAGTACTTC
.,TRBV30,TRBJ1-3,.,CAWSPLVGAGNTIYF,TGTGCCTGGAGCCCCCTGGTTGGGGCTGGAAACACCATATATTTT
.,TRBV7-2,TRBJ1-1,few,CASSLLWGNTEAFF,TGTGCCAGCAGCTTATTATGGGGAAACACTGAAGCTTTCTTT
.,TRBV7-8,TRBJ1-5,once,CASSWPPGSINQPQHF,TGTGCCAGCAGCTGGCCACCGGGAAGTATTAATCAGCCCCAGCATTTT
.,TRBV12-5,TRBJ2-5,few,CASGLGLDWETQYF,TGTGCTAGTGGTTTGGGGTTGGACTGGGAGACCCAGTACTTC
.,TRBV28,TRBJ2-3,few,CASSPRRYTQYF,TGTGCCAGCAGTCCCCGCCGGTATACGCAGTATTTT
TRBD1,TRBV7-3,TRBJ2-7,few,CASSSGTASYEQYF,TGTGCCAGCAGCTCCGGGACAGCTTCCTACGAGCAGTACTTC
TRBD1,TRBV19,TRBJ1-2,.,CASSKGQGAVYGYTF,TGTGCCAGTAGTAAAGGACAGGGAGCTGTCTATGGCTACACCTTC
.,TRBV18,TRBJ1-1,.,CASSPPGRMNTEAFF,TGTGCCAGCTCACCTCCGGGACGGATGAACACTGAAGCTTTCTTT
TRBD2,TRBV5-4,TRBJ2-7,.,CASSLSGRADYEQYF,TGTGCCAGCAGCCTTAGCGGGAGGGCCGACTACGAGCAGTACTTC
.,TRBV7-2,TRBJ2-3,few,CASSQGVHSADTQYF,TGTGCCAGCAGCCAAGGGGTCCATAGCGCAGATACGCAGTATTTT
TRBD2,TRBV5-1,TRBJ2-7,few,CASSLGSGKSSYEQYF,TGCGCCAGCAGCTTGGGTAGCGGGAAAAGCTCCTACGAGCAGTACTTC
.,TRBV28,TRBJ1-2,few,CASSLPGLYGYTF,TGTGCCAGCAGCCTTCCGGGCCTCTATGGCTACACCTTC
TRBD2,TRBV5-1,TRBJ2-3,once,CASSATSGRAADTQYF,TGCGCCAGCAGCGCTACTAGCGGGAGGGCCGCAGATACGCAGTATTTT
TRBD1,TRBV7-6,TRBJ2-7,.,CASSATGLGEQYF,TGTGCCAGCAGCGCGACAGGGTTAGGTGAGCAGTACTTC
TRBD2,TRBV5-1,TRBJ2-7,.,CASSQPGTSKGEQYF,TGCGCCAGCAGCCAACCCGGGACTAGCAAAGGCGAGCAGTACTTC
.,TRBV6-5,TRBJ2-2,.,CASSYSVGAHTGELFF,TGTGCCAGCAGTTACTCTGTCGGGGCCCACACCGGGGAGCTGTTTTTT
.,TRBV19,TRBJ1-1,.,CASSIGTAGHEAFF,TGTGCCAGTAGTATAGGGACAGCCGGACATGAAGCTTTCTTT
.,TRBV18,TRBJ2-2,.,CASSPRGALIGELFF,TGTGCCAGCTCACCACGAGGGGCGCTAATCGGGGAGCTGTTTTTT
TRBD2,TRBV28,TRBJ2-2,.,CASSSPASGRWTGELFF,TGTGCCAGCAGTTCCCCGGCTAGCGGGAGGTGGACCGGGGAGCTGTTTTTT
.,TRBV21-1,TRBJ1-3,few,CASSKSDPYSGNTIYF,TGTGCCAGCAGCAAGTCGGACCCATACTCTGGAAACACCATATATTTT
TRBD1,TRBV4-3,TRBJ2-1,few,CASSQDPGQGRSSYNEQFF,TGCGCCAGCAGCCAAGACCCAGGACAGGGTAGGAGCTCCTACAATGAGCAGTTCTTC
TRBD2,TRBV5-4,TRBJ2-5,few,CASSKGLADQETQYF,TGTGCCAGCAGCAAGGGACTAGCGGACCAAGAGACCCAGTACTTC
.,TRBV7-9,TRBJ1-1,few,CASSFRGIAEAFF,TGTGCCAGCAGCTTCCGGGGTATCGCTGAAGCTTTCTTT